The 14 T cell receptor beta chains given below trace back to one sample, sequenced in a study of blood T cells in healthy people across ages (dated by TCRdb to between 2015 and 2017). The receptor library was made with 5' RACE. Sequencing took place on an Illumina HiSeq 2500. The second PCR ran for about 6 to 11 cycles and used a J-beta primer mix along with a sample-barcoded 5' primer. TCRdb trimmed the raw reads at Q25, called clones with MiXCR and kept productive beta chains. CDR3 protein duplicates are merged, each entry listing the most common genes and DNA. The sample table contains roughly 1.6 million distinct CDR3 sequences; only one count was recorded for about 31% of them. The ten largest account for roughly 10% of the sample. Sequencing was performed on blood. These receptor sequences come from a woman under 40 in good health.

This clonotype has only a few counts. The V gene is TRBV6-5, the J gene TRBJ1-2; D uncertain. Trimming shortened V by 4 bases and J by 5 bases, and 14 bases separated the two germline ends. CDR1 MNHEY and CDR2 SVGAGI come from the germline V gene. There are 14 residues in the CDR3. The CDR3 here is CASSWTHSGYGYTF. CDR3 in DNA: TGTGCCAGCAGTTGGACCCATTCGGGGTATGGCTACACCTTC.

Only a few counts were recorded for this clonotype. V is TRBV20-1 and J is TRBJ1-1, with TRBD1 as a possible D gene (5 bases). The CDR3 is 16 amino acids. Germline V gives CDR1 DFQATT, CDR2 SNEGSKA (reference sequence). V lost 6 bases to trimming and J lost 4 bases, with 24 bases between them. The DNA of the CDR3 is TGCAGTGCCCCGGTCCCCCCAGACAGTAAGTTCACTGAAGCTTTCTTT. Amino acid sequence: CSAPVPPDSKFTEAFF.

The chain couples TRBV5-5 to TRBJ1-4, with D perhaps matching TRBD1 (6 bases). With 2 bases removed from V and 7 bases from J, the gap between germline ends came to 15 bases. CDR3 length equals 15 residues. Germline assignment: CDR1 SGHKS and CDR2 YYEKEE (reference sequence). In nucleotides, the CDR3 is TGTGCCAGCAGCTTCTTACAGGGAGCGGGTGAAAAACTGTTTTTT. Its translation is CASSFLQGAGEKLFF.

This clonotype has only a few counts. V is TRBV7-2 and J is TRBJ2-7; the D gene is possibly TRBD2 (6 bases). This CDR3 spans 15 amino acids. V was pared by 1 base and J by 2 bases, with 12 bases between. The germline V gene encodes CDR1 SGHTA and CDR2 FQGNSA. The CDR3 region has the DNA TGTGCCAGCAGCTTAGTAGCGGTTGGGACCTACGAGCAGTACTTC. Translating it yields CASSLVAVGTYEQYF.

This clonotype was observed a handful of times. The chain is built from TRBV4-1 and TRBJ1-2; 7 positions match TRBD1. The CDR3 is 16 amino acids. V gave up 1 base and J gave up 8 bases; unmatched junction bases: 13. Germline V lookup: CDR1 MGHRA, CDR2 YSYEKL. This CDR3 is CASSQGVLRGRGGYTF. The CDR3 bases are TGCGCCAGCAGCCAAGGCGTTTTGAGGGGGCGAGGGGGCTACACCTTC.

This clonotype has a handful of counts. CDR3 sequence (DNA): TGTGCCAGCAGCCAAGGTAGTCGGGGAGCCTACGAGCAGTACTTC. This encodes CASSQGSRGAYEQYF. The J gene is TRBJ2-7, the V gene TRBV3-1, with D possibly TRBD2 on 5 matching bases. Germline lookup yields CDR1 LGHDT and CDR2 YNNKEL (reference sequence). CDR3 size: 15 residues. Trimming took off 1 base at V and 2 bases at J, with 12 bases between the two ends.

The J gene is TRBJ2-3, the V gene TRBV12-3 or TRBV12-4, with TRBD1 as a possible D gene (5 bases). Trimming stripped 7 bases from V and 4 bases from J, with 24 bases between. This CDR3 region has 17 residues. CDR3 sequence: CASTYARTTRVPDTQYF. In DNA, the CDR3 is TGTGCCAGCACCTACGCCCGGACAACCAGGGTTCCAGATACGCAGTATTTT.

This chain uses TRBV5-4 with TRBJ2-7; maybe TRBD2 (6 bases). The V gene's germline CDR1 is SGHNT and CDR2 YYREEE (reference sequence). The CDR3 is 13 amino acids. V shed 10 bases and J shed 2 bases, with 16 bases lying between them. In nucleotides, the CDR3 is TGTGCCGTGGGAGGACCGGGTACCTACGAGCAGTACTTC. This encodes CAVGGPGTYEQYF.

The rearrangement joins TRBV10-3 to TRBJ2-7, with 8 positions matching TRBD2. In germline, CDR1 is ENHRY, CDR2 SYGVKD. With V trimmed by 0 bases and J by 4 bases, 5 bases remained unmatched. The CDR3 sequence is 15 residues long. The CDR3 nucleotides are TGTGCCATCAGTGAGTCTCAGCGGGAGTCATACGAGCAGTACTTC. Protein product: CAISESQRESYEQYF.

The chain employs TRBV27 and TRBJ2-3; D may be TRBD2 (5 bases). The CDR3 contains 16 residues. Germline CDR1 and CDR2: MNHEY and SMNVEV (reference sequence). With 4 bases removed from V and 5 bases from J, the gap between germline ends came to 19 bases. The CDR3 reads CASSSLSWYGGDTQYF. Written as DNA, the CDR3 is TGTGCCAGCAGTTCCCTTAGTTGGTATGGAGGAGATACGCAGTATTTT.

The chain couples TRBV27 to TRBJ1-1, with D possibly matching TRBD1 (5 bases). Germline assignment: CDR1 MNHEY and CDR2 SMNVEV (reference sequence). This CDR3 spans 12 amino acids. Deletions cut 3 bases from V and 9 bases from J, with 11 bases between. CDR3 in DNA: TGTGCCAGCAGTTTTAAGCAGGGACAAGCTTTCTTT. Its translation is CASSFKQGQAFF.

The chain combines TRBV7-6 with TRBJ2-5; the match to TRBD2 covers 9 bases. The V and J ends lost 8 bases and 5 bases, in that order; junction bases with no gene match: 15. This CDR3 has 16 amino acids. Per the germline V gene, CDR1 is SGHVS and CDR2 is FNYEAQ. The CDR3 DNA follows: TGTGCCAGCGGCTCAGAACTGGGACTAGCAGGGGAGACCCAGTACTTC. Its protein product is CASGSELGLAGETQYF.

This clonotype has more than one count but fewer than ten. The J gene is TRBJ2-4, the V gene TRBV6-1; 7 bases are a match to TRBD1. The DNA end favors TRBJ2-7, so the J call may be wrong. The V gene's germline CDR1 is MNHNS and CDR2 SASEGT. The CDR3 loop spans 14 amino acids. The CDR3 region is CASTLTGEYYEQYF. For the CDR3, the DNA is TGTGCCAGCACCTTAACAGGGGAATACTACGAGCAGTACTTC.

This clonotype has only a few counts. The rearrangement uses TRBV27 and TRBJ2-2; TRBD2 matches 12 bases. The CDR3 length is 16 residues. V lost 4 bases and J lost 2; bases outside the gene matches: 2. Germline CDR1 is MNHEY and CDR2 is SMNVEV (reference sequence). The CDR3 loop is CASSSSGRVNTGELFF. As DNA, the CDR3 is TGTGCCAGCAGTTCTAGCGGGAGGGTAAACACCGGGGAGCTGTTTTTT.